These T cell receptor beta chains were read from a single sample in a study of cytomegalovirus exposure and HLA in healthy donors. Method: immunoSEQ multiplex PCR; TCRdb's copy keeps in-frame clones and lacks some. Its table lists about 100,000 clones. The sequenced material came from PBMCs. Receptor source: a man aged 45-60 years in good health and CMV-seronegative. CDR3s include the opening cysteine and the closing phenylalanine or tryptophan. The D gene is left open where the match is weak.

j_call d_call v_call cdr3_nt cdr3_aa
TRBJ1-6 TRBD1 TRBV19 TGTGCCAGTAGATCGGGACAGGGGACGTATTCACCCCTCCACTTT CASRSGQGTYSPLHF
TRBJ1-2 TRBD1 TRBV11-3 TGTGCCAGCAGCCCACGATCTGGGACAGGGGGCAGTGGCTACACCTTC CASSPRSGTGGSGYTF
TRBJ2-1 NA TRBV5-1 TGCGCCAGCAGCCTAGTAGGGGCGGGGGCCTACAGCAATGAGCAGTTCTTC CASSLVGAGAYSNEQFF
TRBJ2-1 NA TRBV11-1 TGTGCCAGCAGCTCTGAGCGGGTTCCAACCTACAATGAGCAGTTCTTC CASSSERVPTYNEQFF
TRBJ2-6 TRBD2 TRBV7-2 TGTGCCAGCAGCGATAAGACTAGCGGGAGGGCCCATGGGGCCAACGTCCTGACTTTC CASSDKTSGRAHGANVLTF
TRBJ1-2 TRBD1 TRBV19 TGTGCCAGTAGTCCGGGACAGGGGGTAATCTATGGCTACACCTTC CASSPGQGVIYGYTF
TRBJ1-1 TRBD1 TRBV7-2 TGTGCCAGCAGTACCGGGACAGGGAACACTGAAGCTTTCTTT CASSTGTGNTEAFF
TRBJ1-6 NA TRBV14 TGTGCCAGCAGCCAAGATTGGGGGGACAATTCACCCCTCCACTTT CASSQDWGDNSPLHF
TRBJ1-1 NA TRBV5-1 TGCGCCAGCAGCTTGACCACGGACACTGAAGCTTTCTTT CASSLTTDTEAFF
TRBJ2-7 NA TRBV7-2 TGTGCCAGCAGCAAGCTAGCGCCGAACTACGAGCAGTACTTC CASSKLAPNYEQYF
TRBJ1-2 NA TRBV30 TGTGCCTGGAGTGTGGGAACCCCAGGGGGCTACACCTTC CAWSVGTPGGYTF
TRBJ1-2 NA TRBV19 TGTGCCAGTAGCCCAGGGGCGTACAATGGCTACACCTTC CASSPGAYNGYTF
TRBJ1-2 TRBD1 TRBV7-9 TGTGCCAGCAGCTTCGCGGGGACAGGGTTCTATGGCTACACCTTC CASSFAGTGFYGYTF
TRBJ2-6 NA TRBV9 TGTGCCAGCAGCGCCTCGGGTTCTGGGGCCAACGTCCTGACTTTC CASSASGSGANVLTF
TRBJ2-5 NA TRBV5-1 TGCGCCAGCAGCTTGGCCGTCGGGGGGCTGCGGGAGACCCAGTACTTC CASSLAVGGLRETQYF
TRBJ1-1 NA TRBV7-2 TGTGCCAGCAGCTCGGGTAGGGGAGGCACTGAAGCTTTCTTT CASSSGRGGTEAFF
TRBJ1-2 TRBD1 TRBV19 TGTGCCAGTAGTACCCTGGGACAGGGCTCGGGTGGCTACACCTTC CASSTLGQGSGGYTF
TRBJ1-1 TRBD1 TRBV13 TGTGCCAGCAGCTTAGTCGGACAGGGGTGGGCTGAAGCTTTCTTT CASSLVGQGWAEAFF
TRBJ1-3 NA TRBV5-1 TGCGCCAGCAGCTTTAACGCCGCGGCTGGAAACACCATATATTTT CASSFNAAAGNTIYF
TRBJ1-1 NA TRBV10-3 TGTGCCATCAGGGAGGGGGGCAGCATGAACACTGAAGCTTTCTTT CAIREGGSMNTEAFF
TRBJ2-7 TRBD1 TRBV9 TGTGCCAGCAGCGTAGACAGGGGCGGCACCTACGAGCAGTACTTC CASSVDRGGTYEQYF
TRBJ2-3 TRBD2 TRBV12-5 TGTGCTAGTGGTCCTAACCCGGGACTAGCGGGAGTCAACACAGATACGCAGTATTTT CASGPNPGLAGVNTDTQYF
TRBJ1-3 NA TRBV9 TGTGCCAGCAGCGTAGACTGGGGGCCTGGAAACACCATATATTTT CASSVDWGPGNTIYF
TRBJ2-1 TRBD2 TRBV5-1 TGCGCCAGCAGCTTTTTAGCGGGAGCTAGGGATGAGCAGTTCTTC CASSFLAGARDEQFF
TRBJ1-1 NA TRBV9 TGTGCCAGCAGCGTAGAATCTCACACTGAAGCTTTCTTT CASSVESHTEAFF
TRBJ1-1 NA TRBV30 TGTGCCTGGAGTGCGGCAGGGAAGAGAACGGAAGCTTTCTTT CAWSAAGKRTEAFF
TRBJ2-7 NA TRBV20-1 TGCAGTGCTGACGTGGGAGACGAGCAGTACTTC CSADVGDEQYF
TRBJ1-1 NA TRBV5-4 TGTGCCAGCGCCAGACAGCTGAACACTGAAGCTTTCTTT CASARQLNTEAFF
TRBJ1-1 NA TRBV18 TGTGCCAGCTCACCTATCCCCGGGAACACTGAAGCTTTCTTT CASSPIPGNTEAFF
TRBJ1-5 TRBD1 TRBV10-2 TGCGCCAGCAGTGAGAACAGGGGGCGCGGACAGCCCCAGCATTTT CASSENRGRGQPQHF
TRBJ2-1 TRBD2 TRBV29-1 TGCAGCGGCTCTAGCGGGGTGGAGCAGTTCTTC CSGSSGVEQFF
TRBJ2-7 TRBD2 TRBV28 TGTGCCAGCAGGCTAGCGGGGAGCGAGCAGTACTTC CASRLAGSEQYF
TRBJ1-2 TRBD1 TRBV19 TGTGCCAGTAGGAGACAGGGGGGGAACTATGGCTACACCTTC CASRRQGGNYGYTF
TRBJ2-5 NA TRBV5-4 TGTGCCAGCAGCTTGGGTGGGCAACAACAAGAGACCCAGTACTTC CASSLGGQQQETQYF
TRBJ2-7 NA TRBV12-5 TGTGCTAGTGGTATGACAGCGAGAGAGCAGTACTTC CASGMTAREQYF
TRBJ2-7 NA TRBV27 TGTGCCAGCAGTTTACCCGACAGGTTAACGTACGAGCAGTACTTC CASSLPDRLTYEQYF
TRBJ1-2 TRBD1 TRBV30 TGTGCGTGCCGAGGCACAGGGGGAGGCTACACCTTC CACRGTGGGYTF
TRBJ2-1 NA TRBV11-2 TGTGCCAGCAGCTGGACACGCTCCTACAATGAGCAGTTCTTC CASSWTRSYNEQFF
TRBJ1-6 TRBD1 TRBV2 TGTGCCAGCAGATCCACAACAGGGGCCGCAAATTCACCCCTCCACTTT CASRSTTGAANSPLHF
TRBJ1-1 NA TRBV7-9 TGTGCCAGCAGCTTATACATGAACACTGAAGCTTTCTTT CASSLYMNTEAFF
TRBJ2-5 TRBD1 TRBV7-7 TGTGCTAGCAGCACTGCAGGGGGCGTGGAGACCCAGTACTTC CASSTAGGVETQYF
TRBJ1-4 TRBD1 TRBV5-4 TGTGCCAGCAGCTACCTAGGGACAGGCGGTCAAAAACTGTTTTTT CASSYLGTGGQKLFF
TRBJ2-5 TRBD2 TRBV5-4 TGTGCCAGCAGCTTGGGTGGACTAGCGGGAGGGCCTATACAAGAGACCCAGTACTTC CASSLGGLAGGPIQETQYF
TRBJ1-6 TRBD1 TRBV4-3 TGCGCCAGCAGGGACAGGGGAAGCTCCTATAATTCACCCCTCCACTTT CASRDRGSSYNSPLHF
TRBJ2-7 TRBD1 TRBV11-3 TGTGCCAGCAGCCACGACAGGGGAACATCCCACGAGCAGTACTTC CASSHDRGTSHEQYF
TRBJ2-7 TRBD1 TRBV7-9 TGTGCCAGCAGGCCCAGACAGGGCCGGGACGAGCAGTACTTC CASRPRQGRDEQYF
TRBJ2-7 TRBD1 TRBV5-1 TGCGCCAGCAGCCGAGAAGGGACAGGGAGTTACGAGCAGTACTTC CASSREGTGSYEQYF
TRBJ2-6 TRBD1 TRBV18 TGTGCCAGCTCAAGCTATTGGGACAGGGAAGCTGGGGCCAACGTCCTGACTTTC CASSSYWDREAGANVLTF
TRBJ1-1 TRBD1 TRBV11-2 TGTGCCAGCAGCTTTAGGGACAGAAAGAACACTGAAGCTTTCTTT CASSFRDRKNTEAFF
TRBJ2-7 NA TRBV4-1 TGCGCCAGCAGCCAAGGGAATGCTGGGGCCGAGCAGTACTTC CASSQGNAGAEQYF
TRBJ2-3 TRBD2 TRBV5-5 TGTGCCAGCAGCCCCGGACTAGCGGGGATCACAGATACGCAGTATTTT CASSPGLAGITDTQYF
TRBJ2-1 NA TRBV7-7 TGTGCTAGCAGCTTAGACAGTGACAATGAGCAGTTCTTC CASSLDSDNEQFF
TRBJ2-5 NA TRBV25-1 TGTGCCAGCAGGTGGGGGGGGCGGGAGACCCAGTACTTC CASRWGGRETQYF
TRBJ2-5 TRBD1 TRBV5-1 TGCGCCAGCAGCTACCCGGGACAGCCAGAGACCCAGTACTTC CASSYPGQPETQYF
TRBJ2-1 TRBD1 TRBV29-1 TGCAGCGTTGCGTGGACAGGGAGAAATGAGCAGTTCTTC CSVAWTGRNEQFF
TRBJ1-2 NA TRBV5-6 TGTGCCAGCAGCTTGAACAGGGATGGCTACACCTTC CASSLNRDGYTF
TRBJ1-5 TRBD1 TRBV27 TGTGCCACCGGGAGGACAGGGCGTCAGCCCCAGCATTTT CATGRTGRQPQHF
TRBJ1-1 NA TRBV18 TGTGCCAGCTCCCCAAGTCGCGACACTGAAGCTTTCTTT CASSPSRDTEAFF
TRBJ2-5 NA TRBV7-2 TGTGCCAGCAGCTTAGAGGCCCGAGGACAGCGAGAGACCCAGTACTTC CASSLEARGQRETQYF
TRBJ2-1 NA TRBV9 TGTGCCAGCAGCGACAGCGGAGCCTACAATGAGCGGTTCTTC CASSDSGAYNERFF